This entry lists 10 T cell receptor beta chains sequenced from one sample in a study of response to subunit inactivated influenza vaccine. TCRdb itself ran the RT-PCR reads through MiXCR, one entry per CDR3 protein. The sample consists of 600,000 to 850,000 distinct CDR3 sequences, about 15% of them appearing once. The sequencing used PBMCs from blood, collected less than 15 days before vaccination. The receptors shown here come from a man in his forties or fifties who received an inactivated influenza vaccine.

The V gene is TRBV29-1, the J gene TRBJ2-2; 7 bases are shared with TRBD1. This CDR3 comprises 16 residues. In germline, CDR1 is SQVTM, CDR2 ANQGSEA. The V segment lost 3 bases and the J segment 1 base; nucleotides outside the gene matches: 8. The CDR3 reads CSVEGRNRGNTGELFF. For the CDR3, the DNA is TGCAGCGTTGAGGGCCGCAACAGGGGGAACACCGGGGAGCTGTTTTTT.

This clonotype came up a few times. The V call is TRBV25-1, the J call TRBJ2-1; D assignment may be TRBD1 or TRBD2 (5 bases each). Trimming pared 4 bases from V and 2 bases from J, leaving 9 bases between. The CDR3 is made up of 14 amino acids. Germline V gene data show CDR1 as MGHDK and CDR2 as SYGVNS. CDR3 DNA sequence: TGTGCCAGCAGTGGATCGGGGCCCTACAATGAGCAGTTCTTC. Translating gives CASSGSGPYNEQFF.

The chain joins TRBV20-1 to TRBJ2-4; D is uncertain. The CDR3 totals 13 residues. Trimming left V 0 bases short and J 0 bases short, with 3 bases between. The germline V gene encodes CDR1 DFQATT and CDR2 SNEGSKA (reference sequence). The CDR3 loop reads CSARELAKNIQYF. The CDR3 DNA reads TGCAGTGCTAGAGAGTTAGCCAAAAACATTCAGTACTTC.

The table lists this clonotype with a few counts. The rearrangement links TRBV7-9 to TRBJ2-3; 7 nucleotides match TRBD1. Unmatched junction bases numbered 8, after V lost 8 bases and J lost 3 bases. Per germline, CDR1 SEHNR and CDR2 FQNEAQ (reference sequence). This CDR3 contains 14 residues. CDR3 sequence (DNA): TGTGCCAGCCGAAGACAGGGACCTACAGATACGCAGTATTTT. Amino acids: CASRRQGPTDTQYF.

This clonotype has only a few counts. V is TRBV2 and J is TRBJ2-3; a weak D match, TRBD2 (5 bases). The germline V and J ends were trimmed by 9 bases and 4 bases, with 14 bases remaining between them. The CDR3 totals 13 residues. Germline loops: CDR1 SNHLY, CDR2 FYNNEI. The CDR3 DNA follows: TGTGCCAGGAAGGAGCTAGCCGCAGATACGCAGTATTTT. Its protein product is CARKELAADTQYF.

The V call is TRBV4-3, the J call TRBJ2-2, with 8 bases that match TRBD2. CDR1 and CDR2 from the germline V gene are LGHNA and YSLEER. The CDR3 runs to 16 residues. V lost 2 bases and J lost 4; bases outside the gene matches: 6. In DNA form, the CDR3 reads TGCGCCAGCAGCCAATCGGCGGGGGGCGTCACCGGGGAGCTGTTTTTT. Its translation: CASSQSAGGVTGELFF.

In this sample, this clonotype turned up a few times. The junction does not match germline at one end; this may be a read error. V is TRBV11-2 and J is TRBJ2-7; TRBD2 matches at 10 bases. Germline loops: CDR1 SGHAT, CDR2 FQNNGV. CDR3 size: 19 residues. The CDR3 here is CVSSLGVRSSGRGAYEQYF. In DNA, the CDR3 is TGTGTCAGCAGCTTAGGCGTACGGTCTAGCGGGAGAGGGGCCTACGAGCAGTACTTC. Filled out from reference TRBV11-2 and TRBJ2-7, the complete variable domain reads EAGVAQSPRYKIIEKRQSVAFWCNPISGHATLYWYQQILGQGPKLLIQFQNNGVVDDSQLPKDRFSAERLKGVDSTLKIQPAKLEDSAVYLCVSSLGVRSSGRGAYEQYFGPGTRLTVT.

The CDR3, as DNA: TGCAGCGTTGGGACTAGCGGGGGCTACGGGGAGCTGTTTTTT. This gives the protein CSVGTSGGYGELFF. The chain employs TRBV29-1 and TRBJ2-2, with 13 bases matching TRBD2. Unmatched junction bases numbered 3, after V lost 4 bases and J lost 7 bases. The length of the CDR3 is 14 residues. Germline assignment: CDR1 SQVTM and CDR2 ANQGSEA.

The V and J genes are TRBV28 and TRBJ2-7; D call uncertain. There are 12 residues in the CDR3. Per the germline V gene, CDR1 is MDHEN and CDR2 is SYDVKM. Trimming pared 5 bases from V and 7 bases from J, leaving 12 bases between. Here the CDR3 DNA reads TGTGCCAGCAGTGACCCGGGCCCGGAGCAGTACTTC. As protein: CASSDPGPEQYF.

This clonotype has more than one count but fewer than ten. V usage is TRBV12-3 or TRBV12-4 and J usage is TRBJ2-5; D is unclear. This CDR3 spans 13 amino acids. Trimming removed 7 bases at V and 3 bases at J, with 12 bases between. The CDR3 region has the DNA TGTGCCAGCAACACAGACCAAAAAGAGACCCAGTACTTC. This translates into CASNTDQKETQYF.